These 32 T cell receptor beta chains were all obtained from the same sample, sequenced in a study of T cell repertoires in cytomegalovirus infection (dated by TCRdb to between 2018 and 2021). Sequencing was performed on an Illumina HiSeq 1500. Clones were called with MiXCR by TCRdb after fastp trimmed the public reads at Q25, and only in-frame beta chains were retained. Under each unique CDR3 protein, matching rows form one entry showing the most common genes and DNA. The sample table contains 62,000 or so distinct CDR3 sequences; only one count was recorded for just over 20% of them. Clones ranked in the top ten supply roughly two thirds of the sample. No cognate antigen is known for these TCRs. This sample's treatment or condition label indicates: in vitro stimulation with specific CMV peptide epitopes to enrich CMV-specific T cells. This specimen consisted of CD8+ T cells from cultured PBMCs, obtained from culture after CMV antigen stimulation. The receptors shown here come from a human donor in good health (CMV status not recorded). Some clones in this sample may be carry-over from other donors' samples.

CDR3 coding DNA: TGTGCCAGCAGCGTAGAATCGGGGGGTTTCACAGATACGCAGTATTTT. Translation: CASSVESGGFTDTQYF. The chain recombines TRBV9 with TRBJ2-3, with TRBD2 matching 7 bases. The length of the CDR3 is 16 residues. The trim removed 0 bases at V and 2 bases at J, leaving 6 bases unmatched. Germline-derived CDR1 and CDR2 are SGDLS and YYNGEE.

This clonotype was seen a handful of times. Germline is not matched at one junction end, which may reflect a read error. CDR3 residues: CASSLIGDIHF. CDR3 coding DNA: TGTGCCAGCAGTTTAATCGGGGACATACATTTT. The chain recombines TRBV12-3 or TRBV12-4 with TRBJ1-3; weak D call: TRBD1 (6 bases). The CDR3 covers 11 residues.

The J gene is TRBJ1-2, the V gene TRBV11-2; D not resolved. The V end was cut by 2 bases, the J end by 0 bases, with 16 bases between. In germline, CDR1 is SGHAT, CDR2 FQNNGV. This CDR3 is built from 17 residues. DNA for the CDR3: TGTGCCAGCAGCTTAATAGAGGGTACTTCCGCTAACTATGGCTACACCTTC. Translated, it gives CASSLIEGTSANYGYTF.

The rearrangement uses TRBV7-8 and TRBJ1-2; 7 nucleotides match TRBD1. The ends lost 5 bases at V and 4 bases at J; junction bases unmatched: 13. The CDR3 length is 16 residues. The germline V gene encodes CDR1 SGHVS and CDR2 FQNEAQ. CDR3 sequence reads: CASSPSETGAFYGYTF. CDR3 DNA sequence: TGTGCCAGCAGCCCCTCAGAAACAGGGGCCTTCTATGGCTACACCTTC.

V is TRBV7-6 and J is TRBJ2-1, with 9 bases lining up with TRBD2. V was clipped by 6 bases and J by 8 bases; unmatched bases: 8. CDR3 length: 14 amino acids. Germline CDR1 SGHVS, CDR2 FNYEAQ. This chain's CDR3 is CASSQLAGGDEQFF. DNA for the CDR3: TGTGCCAGCAGTCAACTTGCGGGGGGGGATGAGCAGTTCTTC.

The rearrangement uses TRBV11-2 and TRBJ1-2, with TRBD1 matching 10 bases. This CDR3 comprises 14 residues. Unmatched junction bases numbered 8, after V lost 5 bases and J lost 8 bases. From germline, CDR1 is SGHAT and CDR2 FQNNGV. This CDR3 reads CASSPLTGGVGYTF. CDR3 sequence (DNA): TGTGCCAGCAGCCCGTTGACAGGGGGCGTGGGCTACACCTTC.

The sample holds a few counts of this clonotype. The V and J genes are TRBV4-1 and TRBJ2-7, with D possibly called TRBD1 or TRBD2 (5 bases each). Germline values: CDR1 MGHRA, CDR2 YSYEKL. CDR3 size: 14 residues. V was trimmed by 1 base and J by 7 bases, leaving 14 bases between them. For the CDR3, the DNA is TGCGCCAGCAGCCAAGTTGAGGGGATGCGAGAGCAGTACTTC. Protein sequence: CASSQVEGMREQYF.

This chain uses TRBV7-8 with TRBJ1-5; the D gene is possibly TRBD1 (6 bases). CDR3 length: 16 amino acids. Per the germline V gene, CDR1 is SGHVS and CDR2 is FQNEAQ. V lost 11 bases and J 0 bases, leaving 20 bases between the germline ends. CDR3 coding DNA: TGTGCCGCATCAGGGGCCGGCCGATATAGCAATCAGCCCCAGCATTTT. It is translated as CAASGAGRYSNQPQHF.

The rearrangement joins TRBV11-2 to TRBJ1-4; 7 bases are shared with TRBD1. J lost 8 bases, V lost 5 bases, and 11 bases had no gene match. The CDR3 is 15 amino acids. The germline CDR1 and CDR2 sequences are SGHAT and FQNNGV. The CDR3 DNA sequence: TGTGCCAGCAGCCCCCGACAGGGACTAAGGGAAAAACTGTTTTTT. Its protein is CASSPRQGLREKLFF.

CDR3 sequence (DNA): TGTGCCAGCAGCTTAGGGGGGGGATCTGGGGCCAACGTCCTGACTTTC. The encoded protein is CASSLGGGSGANVLTF. The V gene is TRBV7-6, the J gene TRBJ2-6, with 7 bases aligning to TRBD2. Trimming took 1 base from V and 1 from J; bases not matched to a gene: 1. Germline CDR1 and CDR2: SGHVS and FNYEAQ. CDR3 length: 16 residues. Looking up the rest from reference TRBV7-6 and TRBJ2-6 gives the full variable domain: GAGVSQSPRYKVTKRGQDVALRCDPISGHVSLYWYRQALGQGPEFLTYFNYEAQQDKSGLPNDRFSAERPEGSISTLTIQRTEQRDSAMYRCASSLGGGSGANVLTFGAGSRLTVL.

The gene calls are TRBV28 and TRBJ2-1, with D tentatively TRBD1 (6 bases). Trimming cost V 4 bases and J 13 bases, with 11 bases left between them. This CDR3 has 11 residues. Per germline, CDR1 MDHEN and CDR2 SYDVKM. CDR3 amino acids: CASSSTGIQFF. The DNA of the CDR3 is TGTGCCAGCAGTTCTACAGGGATTCAGTTCTTC.

This clonotype was seen only a few times. The J gene is TRBJ2-1, the V gene TRBV7-6; D call uncertain. Between the trimmed V and J ends, which lost 5 bases and 4 bases, there was a span of 9 bases. The CDR3 has 13 amino acids. In germline, CDR1 is SGHVS, CDR2 FNYEAQ. The CDR3 sequence: CASSPGRYNEQFF. DNA of the CDR3: TGTGCCAGCAGCCCTGGACGGTACAATGAGCAGTTCTTC.

The chain recombines TRBV6-1 with TRBJ1-2; a possible D gene is TRBD1 (5 bases). The V end lost 2 bases, the J end lost 0 bases, and 10 bases lay between the germline ends. This CDR3 region has 15 residues. Per germline, CDR1 MNHNS and CDR2 SASEGT. CDR3 residues: CASSEMGPSNYGYTF. The CDR3 bases are TGTGCCAGCAGTGAAATGGGGCCCTCTAACTATGGCTACACCTTC.

This chain uses TRBV7-3 with TRBJ2-5, with D perhaps TRBD1 or TRBD2 (5 bases each). CDR3 length equals 15 residues. Germline V CDR1 and CDR2: SGHTA, FQGTGA. Trimming pared 6 bases from V and 3 bases from J, leaving 17 bases between. CDR3 loop: CASSWKPGPKETQYF. The DNA for the CDR3 is TGTGCCAGCAGTTGGAAGCCGGGGCCCAAAGAGACCCAGTACTTC.

V and J are TRBV27 and TRBJ1-5; unclear D gene. CDR3 length equals 14 residues. The germline V and J ends were trimmed by 6 bases and 0 bases, with 9 bases remaining between them. Germline-derived CDR1 and CDR2 are MNHEY and SMNVEV (reference sequence). CDR3 nucleotide sequence: TGTGCCAGCAGCTCTGCGGGTAGCAATCAGCCCCAGCATTTT. It codes for CASSSAGSNQPQHF.

J is TRBJ1-3 and V is TRBV30; maybe TRBD1 (5 bases). Trimming stripped 0 bases from V and 11 bases from J, with 8 bases between. The CDR3 is 11 amino acids. From germline, CDR1 is GTSNPN and CDR2 SVGIG (reference sequence). The CDR3 sequence is CAWSVQAAIYF. CDR3 bases: TGTGCCTGGAGTGTACAGGCGGCCATATATTTT.

The J gene is TRBJ2-3, the V gene TRBV28, with 7 bases identical to TRBD2. V lost 3 bases and J lost 1; bases outside the gene matches: 1. Per germline, CDR1 MDHEN and CDR2 SYDVKM. CDR3 length: 14 amino acids. CDR3 nucleotides: TGTGCCAGCAGTTTTCTAGCGGGCACAGATACGCAGTATTTT. Its translation is CASSFLAGTDTQYF.

V is TRBV29-1 and J is TRBJ2-1; 14 bases fit TRBD2. The CDR3 totals 14 residues. From germline, CDR1 is SQVTM and CDR2 ANQGSEA. J gave up 7 bases and V 7 bases, and 6 bases lay outside the gene matches. CDR3 protein: CSGRLAGGPNEQFF. The CDR3 nucleotides are TGCAGCGGGAGACTAGCGGGGGGGCCGAATGAGCAGTTCTTC.

This clonotype showed up just a few times. The chain is built from TRBV4-3 and TRBJ1-4; no reliable D call. This CDR3 is 16 amino acids long. The V gene lost 2 bases and the J gene lost 5 bases, with 15 bases spanning the gap. Germline V gives CDR1 LGHNA, CDR2 YSLEER. The CDR3 loop is CASSQWVTVTNEKLFF. CDR3 sequence (DNA): TGCGCCAGCAGCCAATGGGTAACAGTAACGAATGAAAAACTGTTTTTT.

This clonotype has a handful of counts. The chain joins TRBV7-2 to TRBJ1-2, with TRBD1 identical over 10 bases. CDR3 length equals 15 residues. The germline gives CDR1 SGHTA, CDR2 FQGNSA. V was pared by 3 bases and J by 6 bases, with 7 bases of the junction left unmatched. The CDR3 bases are TGTGCCAGCAGCTTTCCCCCTGGACAGGGGGATGGCTACACCTTC. Translated: CASSFPPGQGDGYTF.

This clonotype was detected a few times. The chain recombines TRBV6-2 or TRBV6-3 with TRBJ1-1; D remains ambiguous. The germline V gene has CDR1 MNHEY and CDR2 SVGEGT. CDR3 length: 15 amino acids. Trimming pared 0 bases from V and 0 bases from J, leaving 8 bases between. CDR3 bases: TGTGCCAGCAGTTACTCAAGGATAATGAACACTGAAGCTTTCTTT. It yields the protein CASSYSRIMNTEAFF.

The J gene is TRBJ2-7, the V gene TRBV5-1, with D perhaps matching TRBD1 or TRBD2 (5 bases each). The CDR3 contains 14 residues. Germline assignment: CDR1 SGHRS and CDR2 YFSETQ. Trimming cost V 2 bases and J 6 bases, with 15 bases left between them. The CDR3 nucleotides read TGCGCCAGCAGCTTAGGCTCCCCGGGGCGCGAGCAGTACTTC. It codes for CASSLGSPGREQYF.

This clonotype has ten or more counts. The V and J genes are TRBV27 and TRBJ2-1; 10 bases match TRBD2. The CDR3 sequence is 16 residues long. The V gene's germline CDR1 is MNHEY and CDR2 SMNVEV (reference sequence). V was pared by 5 bases and J by 5 bases, with 9 bases of the junction left unmatched. The CDR3 DNA reads as TGTGCCAGCAGTCAGGCAGCTAGCGGGGGAAACAATGAGCAGTTCTTC. The encoded protein is CASSQAASGGNNEQFF.

A few counts support this clonotype. This chain uses TRBV4-1 with TRBJ1-1, with 7 nucleotides matching TRBD1. The CDR3 is 15 amino acids. Germline V CDR1 and CDR2: MGHRA, YSYEKL. After removal of 0 bases from V and 1 base from J, the junction contained 2 bases not matched to a gene. CDR3 coding DNA: TGCGCCAGCAGCCAAGATTCAGGGGGGAACACTGAAGCTTTCTTT. Translation: CASSQDSGGNTEAFF.

The genes are TRBV9 and TRBJ1-1; TRBD1 aligns across 7 bases. V gave up 3 bases and J gave up 4 bases; unmatched junction bases: 9. The CDR3 has 15 amino acids. CDR1 is SGDLS, CDR2 YYNGEE, per germline. The CDR3 here is CASSEPGTVRTEAFF. Written as DNA, the CDR3 is TGTGCCAGCAGCGAACCCGGGACAGTTCGCACTGAAGCTTTCTTT. The whole variable domain, filled in from reference TRBV9 and TRBJ1-1, reads DSGVTQTPKHLITATGQRVTLRCSPRSGDLSVYWYQQSLDQGLQFLIQYYNGEERAKGNILERFSAQQFPDLHSELNLSSLELGDSALYFCASSEPGTVRTEAFFGQGTRLTVV.

In this sample, this clonotype turned up many times. The chain joins TRBV5-1 to TRBJ2-7; tentatively, D is TRBD1 (5 bases). Germline-derived CDR1 and CDR2 are SGHRS and YFSETQ. The ends were cut back, 4 bases at V and 6 bases at J, with 20 bases in the middle. The CDR3 covers 15 residues. DNA for the CDR3: TGCGCCAGCAGCACCAGGGTCCCAAGGGGTGCCGAGCAGTACTTC. Translated, it gives CASSTRVPRGAEQYF.

The rearrangement uses TRBV19 and TRBJ2-7, with D perhaps TRBD2 (6 bases). The V gene lost 1 base and the J gene lost 3 bases, with 7 bases spanning the gap. Germline V gives CDR1 LNHDA, CDR2 SQIVND (reference sequence). The CDR3 runs 13 residues. The CDR3: CASSIGGNYEQYF. CDR3 nucleotides: TGTGCCAGTAGTATAGGCGGGAACTACGAGCAGTACTTC.

As for this clonotype: Germline and junction disagree at one end, which may indicate a read error. The rearrangement links TRBV28 to TRBJ1-1; D gene ambiguous. Germline values: CDR1 MDHEN, CDR2 SYDVKM. CDR3 size: 12 residues. The CDR3 bases are TGTGCCAGCAGGTTATTGAACACTGAAGCTTTCTTT. This gives the protein CASRLLNTEAFF.

This clonotype was detected ten times or more. This chain uses TRBV14 with TRBJ2-3, with D possibly TRBD2 on 6 matching bases. The CDR3 is 14 amino acids. Germline V lookup: CDR1 SGHDN, CDR2 FVKESK. Trimming removed 1 base at V and 3 bases at J, with 8 bases between. This chain's CDR3 is CASSQVGTTDTQYF. CDR3 DNA: TGTGCCAGCAGCCAAGTTGGGACTACAGATACGCAGTATTTT. The whole variable domain, filled in from reference TRBV14 and TRBJ2-3, reads EAGVTQFPSHSVIEKGQTVTLRCDPISGHDNLYWYRRVMGKEIKFLLHFVKESKQDESGMPNNRFLAERTGGTYSTLKVQPAELEDSGVYFCASSQVGTTDTQYFGPGTRLTVL.

This clonotype was found a few times. The rearrangement joins TRBV28 to TRBJ1-2, with D possibly matching TRBD1 (6 bases). This CDR3 is built from 16 residues. Per the germline V gene, CDR1 is MDHEN and CDR2 is SYDVKM. V lost 4 bases to trimming and J lost 2 bases, with 17 bases between them. In DNA, the CDR3 is TGTGCCAGCAGTTCCCGCCCAGGGGATATCAACTATGGCTACACCTTC. Translating it yields CASSSRPGDINYGYTF.

This clonotype was observed a few times. V and J are TRBV5-5 and TRBJ2-3; 11 bases match TRBD1. The germline V gene encodes CDR1 SGHKS and CDR2 YYEKEE (reference sequence). The length of the CDR3 is 15 residues. Trimming removed 1 base from V and 7 bases from J; junction bases left unmatched: 5. CDR3 residues: CASSLRTGGDHTQYF. In DNA, the CDR3 is TGTGCCAGCAGCTTGAGGACAGGGGGCGACCATACGCAGTATTTT.

This clonotype was found a few times. The V call is TRBV7-2, the J call TRBJ2-1; weak D call: TRBD1 (7 bases). This CDR3 contains 13 residues. Germline CDR1 is SGHTA and CDR2 is FQGNSA. Trimming left V 1 base short and J 12 bases short, with 13 bases between. CDR3 region: CASSLGQGSGQFF. The CDR3, as DNA: TGTGCCAGCAGCTTAGGACAGGGTAGCGGGCAGTTCTTC.